A selection of T cell receptor beta chains follows, all from one sample in a study of blood T cell repertoires in COVID-19. The repertoire was sequenced with immunoSEQ multiplex PCR; TCRdb's copy has only in-frame clones and lacks some. The sample lists about 180,000 clones; 88% were seen once. Material for sequencing was peripheral blood. The source of these receptors is a young woman with acute or convalescent COVID-19. Each CDR3 is given without its conserved first and last residue. Fields, in order: CDR3 protein, V gene, J gene.

cdr3_aa: ASSPQGDRGREKLF
v_call: TRBV25-1
j_call: TRBJ1-4

cdr3_aa: ATSDLRDGRDSSGANVLT
v_call: TRBV24-1
j_call: TRBJ2-6

cdr3_aa: ASSSLDFFQTQY
v_call: TRBV6-5
j_call: TRBJ2-5

cdr3_aa: ASSPIGGRPKEQY
v_call: TRBV6-5
j_call: TRBJ2-7

cdr3_aa: ASSWPLAPGNTIY
v_call: TRBV28
j_call: TRBJ1-3

cdr3_aa: ASSLAGQGRNTIY
v_call: TRBV7-9
j_call: TRBJ1-3

cdr3_aa: ASSLVSSGSEQF
v_call: TRBV11-3
j_call: TRBJ2-1

cdr3_aa: ASSLIPDYSPLH
v_call: TRBV5-5
j_call: TRBJ1-6

cdr3_aa: ASSFVVTTDTQY
v_call: TRBV28
j_call: TRBJ2-3

cdr3_aa: ASSFEGSRGYT
v_call: TRBV5-8
j_call: TRBJ1-2

cdr3_aa: ASSVQGGLREKLF
v_call: TRBV5-1
j_call: TRBJ1-4

cdr3_aa: ASSPGREVRGNTIY
v_call: TRBV18
j_call: TRBJ1-3

cdr3_aa: ASSVGGINYGYT
v_call: TRBV25-1
j_call: TRBJ1-2

cdr3_aa: ASSQFNTEAF
v_call: TRBV19
j_call: TRBJ1-1

cdr3_aa: ASSESRDTQY
v_call: TRBV10-1
j_call: TRBJ2-3